The clone carrying this T cell receptor beta chain was seen repeatedly, ten times or more. Antigen unknown. Exclusions: uncontrolled infection, other autoimmune disease, pregnancy, lactation. Diagnosis relied on clinical symptoms, serum thyroxine and TRAb, thyroid ultrasound and orbital computed tomography. Using RNA transcripts as the source, TCR beta CDR3 regions were amplified. The HTBI set primed first-round TCR CDR3 RT-PCR. TCRdb passed the multiplex PCR reads through MiXCR, listing each CDR3 protein once. Of about 400,000 distinct CDR3 sequences detected, about 14% appear once; the ten largest clones hold roughly a fifth. Germline V gives CDR1 MDHEN, CDR2 SYDVKM. V gave up 2 bases and J gave up 0 bases, with 2 bases separating them. This CDR3 is built from 13 residues. The data were taken from a study of T cells in Graves' hyperthyroidism and ophthalmopathy. Study details: Sampling of peripheral blood happened at initial diagnosis, prior to any treatment. The study, taken as a whole, reports: Ophthalmopathy onset followed model prediction by a median approximately 6.2 months.

Material: blood. The chain recombines TRBV28 with TRBJ1-5; D gene uncertain. The TCR sequence derives from a woman between 25 and 40 years old with Graves' ophthalmopathy. For the CDR3, the DNA is TGTGCCAGCAGTTTAGATAGCAATCAGCCCCAGCATTTT. It specifies CASSLDSNQPQHF.